This entry lists 29 T cell receptor beta chains sequenced from one sample in a study of graft-versus-host responses after intestinal transplantation. Profiled with immunoSEQ multiplex PCR; TCRdb holds only in-frame clones, not every one. The repertoire holds around 130,000 clones, with approximately 94% as singletons. Their antigen targets remain unknown. The sequencing used unstimulated CD4+ T cells sorted from spleen or lymph node cells, collected before intestinal transplant. All receptors come from a human donor who received an intestinal transplant.

The chain has TRBV2 and TRBJ2-5; 8 nucleotides match TRBD2. With 8 bases clipped from V and 7 bases from J, the junction kept 9 bases outside the gene matches. Germline CDR1 SNHLY, CDR2 FYNNEI. The length of the CDR3 is 13 residues. CDR3 DNA: TGTGCCAGCGGTGCGGGGGGCGAGGGGACCCAGTACTTC. This translates into CASGAGGEGTQYF.

V gene TRBV29-1 combines with J gene TRBJ1-1, with D possibly matching TRBD1 (6 bases). The ends were cut back, 7 bases at V and 5 bases at J, with 23 bases in the middle. The CDR3 has 15 amino acids. Germline loops: CDR1 SQVTM, CDR2 ANQGSEA. DNA for the CDR3: TGCAGCGCCTCGCGTATGGGGGCTGGGAGTACTGAAGCTTTCTTT. Amino acid sequence: CSASRMGAGSTEAFF.

This rearrangement joins TRBV19 to TRBJ1-1; tentatively, D is TRBD1 (5 bases). With 4 bases removed from V and 1 base from J, the gap between germline ends came to 13 bases. The CDR3 loop spans 15 amino acids. The germline CDR1 and CDR2 sequences are LNHDA and SQIVND (reference sequence). The CDR3 reads CASSTKAGRNTEAFF. In DNA, the CDR3 is TGTGCCAGTAGTACAAAAGCAGGGAGGAACACTGAAGCTTTCTTT.

J is TRBJ1-4 and V is TRBV19; the D gene is possibly TRBD1 (6 bases). Germline CDR1 and CDR2: LNHDA and SQIVND (reference sequence). The CDR3 is 15 residues long. The ends were cut back, 1 base at V and 3 bases at J, with 9 bases in the middle. The CDR3, as DNA: TGTGCCAGTAGTATAGGCAGGGGTGCTAATGAAAAACTGTTTTTT. Its translation: CASSIGRGANEKLFF.

This clone was detected only once. J is TRBJ2-5 and V is TRBV7-8; D possibly matches TRBD1 or TRBD2 (5 bases each). The germline CDR1 and CDR2 sequences are SGHVS and FQNEAQ. The CDR3 loop spans 14 amino acids. The V end was cut by 1 base, the J end by 5 bases, with 11 bases between. CDR3 DNA: TGTGCCAGCAGCTTAGTTGGGGGTTTGGAGACCCAGTACTTC. It yields the protein CASSLVGGLETQYF.

The rearrangement joins TRBV27 to TRBJ2-7; 9 bases line up with TRBD1. The CDR3 length is 14 residues. Germline CDR1 reads MNHEY; CDR2 reads SMNVEV (reference sequence). The J segment lost 5 bases and the V segment lost 2 bases, leaving 4 bases of the junction unmatched. The CDR3 DNA follows: TGTGCCAGCAGTTTACCGGGACAGGGAAACGAGCAGTACTTC. Protein: CASSLPGQGNEQYF.

For the CDR3, the DNA is TGTGCCAGCAGCTTACTAGCGGGGGGGCCAGATACGCAGTATTTT. Translated: CASSLLAGGPDTQYF. The chain links TRBV7-6 to TRBJ2-3; 12 bases align to TRBD2. This CDR3 contains 15 residues. V was pared by 2 bases and J by 4 bases, with 1 base of the junction left unmatched. In germline, CDR1 is SGHVS, CDR2 FNYEAQ.

The chain has TRBV5-1 and TRBJ1-2, with 9 bases identical to TRBD1. CDR1 SGHRS and CDR2 YFSETQ come from the germline V gene. This CDR3 is built from 13 residues. V dropped 3 bases and J dropped 6; count of bases not matched to a gene: 3. Here the CDR3 reads CASSWGTGNGYTF. CDR3 in DNA: TGCGCCAGCAGCTGGGGGACAGGGAATGGCTACACCTTC.

J is TRBJ2-5 and V is TRBV5-4, with unresolved D. V lost 4 bases, J lost 5 bases, and 18 bases lay in between. Per the germline V gene, CDR1 is SGHNT and CDR2 is YYREEE (reference sequence). The CDR3 consists of 15 residues. CDR3 DNA sequence: TGTGCCAGCAGCAAGGCTGGGGTCTTCCTGGAGACCCAGTACTTC. It translates to CASSKAGVFLETQYF.

V is TRBV7-6 and J is TRBJ2-3; tentatively, D is TRBD1 or TRBD2 (5 bases each). V was shortened by 3 bases and J by 3 bases, with 13 bases between the two germline ends. The germline V gene has CDR1 SGHVS and CDR2 FNYEAQ. There are 15 residues in the CDR3. DNA of the CDR3: TGTGCCAGCAGCTTGGGGGACGTTTTTACAGATACGCAGTATTTT. Its translation is CASSLGDVFTDTQYF. Looking up the rest from reference TRBV7-6 and TRBJ2-3 gives the full variable domain: GAGVSQSPRYKVTKRGQDVALRCDPISGHVSLYWYRQALGQGPEFLTYFNYEAQQDKSGLPNDRFSAERPEGSISTLTIQRTEQRDSAMYRCASSLGDVFTDTQYFGPGTRLTVL.

The chain carries TRBV13 and TRBJ2-7; D perhaps matches TRBD2 (7 bases). The CDR3 runs 17 residues. Germline V lookup: CDR1 PRHDT, CDR2 FYEKMQ (reference sequence). Trimming left V 0 bases short and J 2 bases short, with 17 bases between. The CDR3 sequence: CASSLGAGRGPPYEQYF. The DNA for the CDR3 is TGTGCCAGCAGCTTAGGAGCAGGGCGGGGGCCTCCCTACGAGCAGTACTTC.

This chain joins TRBV27 and TRBJ2-3; D is possibly TRBD2 (6 bases). V was cut by 5 bases and J by 2 bases, with 20 bases left in between. In germline, CDR1 is MNHEY, CDR2 SMNVEV (reference sequence). The CDR3 extends over 17 amino acids. The CDR3 spells CASSPQSPGLITDTQYF. As DNA, the CDR3 is TGTGCCAGCAGTCCCCAGAGTCCGGGACTGATCACAGATACGCAGTATTTT.

CDR3 in DNA: TGTGCCAGCAGCTTTAGACAGGGGGGTGCCGGGGAGCTGTTTTTT. This gives the protein CASSFRQGGAGELFF. This sequence joins TRBV7-2 and TRBJ2-2, with 9 bases lining up with TRBD1. Germline V gene sequence: CDR1 SGHTA, CDR2 FQGNSA. This CDR3 is 15 amino acids long. After removal of 3 bases from V and 6 bases from J, the junction contained 5 bases not matched to a gene.

The V gene is TRBV6-4, the J gene TRBJ1-2, with 9 bases matching TRBD1. CDR3 length: 19 residues. Trimming cost V 2 bases and J 0 bases; bases outside gene matches: 13. From germline, CDR1 is MRHNA and CDR2 SNTAGT. The CDR3, as DNA: TGTGCCAGCAGTGACCCGGGGACAGGGTGGGTTACGGCTAACTATGGCTACACCTTC. As protein: CASSDPGTGWVTANYGYTF.

The V call is TRBV2, the J call TRBJ2-7; D gene uncertain. V shed 0 bases and J shed 3 bases, with 9 bases lying between them. CDR1 SNHLY and CDR2 FYNNEI come from the germline V gene. The CDR3 runs 14 residues. Here the CDR3 DNA reads TGTGCCAGCAGTGAAGCCCAGCCCAACTACGAGCAGTACTTC. The encoded protein is CASSEAQPNYEQYF.

V usage is TRBV19 and J usage is TRBJ1-4; weak D call: TRBD1 (5 bases). Germline V gene lookup returns CDR1 LNHDA and CDR2 SQIVND (reference sequence). The CDR3 has 15 amino acids. Trimming left V 5 bases short and J 6 bases short, with 16 bases between. CDR3: CASSPGRASDEKLFF. For the CDR3, the DNA is TGTGCCAGTAGTCCGGGCAGGGCGAGTGATGAAAAACTGTTTTTT.

Concerning this clone: Other DNA sequences in this sample translate to the same CDR3. This chain joins TRBV5-1 and TRBJ2-5; D is perhaps TRBD2 (6 bases). This CDR3 is built from 13 residues. The V gene lost 4 bases and the J gene lost 0 bases, with 7 bases spanning the gap. Germline V gene data show CDR1 as SGHRS and CDR2 as YFSETQ. CDR3 residues: CASSGGNQETQYF. The CDR3 nucleotides are TGCGCCAGCAGCGGGGGGAACCAAGAGACCCAGTACTTC.

The chain couples TRBV6-1 to TRBJ1-2, with D possibly TRBD1 on 5 matching bases. Germline lookup yields CDR1 MNHNS and CDR2 SASEGT. Between the trimmed V and J ends, which lost 3 bases and 4 bases, there was a span of 12 bases. The CDR3 loop spans 14 amino acids. As DNA, the CDR3 is TGTGCCAGCAGTGACTCCGGGACTGCCTATGGCTACACCTTC. Encoded protein: CASSDSGTAYGYTF.

The count of this clone is one. In DNA form, the CDR3 reads TGTGCCAGCAGGACGGAATACGAGCAGTACTTC. It translates to CASRTEYEQYF. The chain is built from TRBV25-1 and TRBJ2-7; D gene ambiguous. The V end lost 6 bases, the J end lost 4 bases, and 7 bases lay between the germline ends. The CDR3 totals 11 residues. CDR1 is MGHDK, CDR2 SYGVNS, per germline.

This clone was seen just once. V usage is TRBV6-6 and J usage is TRBJ2-7; TRBD1 matches at 7 bases. Trimming cost V 6 bases and J 4 bases; bases outside gene matches: 9. CDR1 and CDR2 from the germline V gene are MNHNY and SVGAGI (reference sequence). The CDR3 has 14 residues. In nucleotides, the CDR3 is TGTGCCAGCAGCACACCGACAGGGATGTACGAGCAGTACTTC. It translates to CASSTPTGMYEQYF.

This sequence joins TRBV6-1 and TRBJ1-4, with D maybe TRBD1 (5 bases). V dropped 6 bases and J dropped 5 bases, with 10 bases sitting between them. The CDR3 loop spans 13 amino acids. CDR1 is MNHNS, CDR2 SASEGT, per germline. The CDR3 sequence: CASSGDGNEKLFF. Written as DNA, the CDR3 is TGTGCCAGCAGCGGGGACGGGAATGAAAAACTGTTTTTT.

Turning to this clone: Other DNA sequences in the same sample also yield this CDR3. The gene calls are TRBV6-1 and TRBJ2-1; no firm D call. Germline assignment: CDR1 MNHNS and CDR2 SASEGT. The CDR3 is made up of 14 amino acids. V was trimmed by 5 bases and J by 0 bases, leaving 8 bases between them. CDR3 protein: CASSRFSSYNEQFF. CDR3 nucleotide sequence: TGTGCCAGCAGTCGCTTCAGCTCCTACAATGAGCAGTTCTTC.

V and J are TRBV4-1 and TRBJ1-1, with TRBD1 matching 7 bases. CDR1 is MGHRA, CDR2 YSYEKL, per germline. This CDR3 is built from 14 residues. With 10 bases clipped from V and 0 bases from J, the junction kept 8 bases outside the gene matches. This CDR3 is CATRTGRLNTEAFF. The CDR3 bases are TGCGCCACTAGGACAGGCCGGCTGAACACTGAAGCTTTCTTT.

This chain links TRBV10-3 with TRBJ1-1; D call uncertain. There are 15 residues in the CDR3. Trimming shortened V by 8 bases and J by 2 bases, and 18 bases separated the two germline ends. Germline values: CDR1 ENHRY, CDR2 SYGVKD. CDR3 sequence (DNA): TGTGCCATCGGGAGAGGGAGGGTTTCTAACACTGAAGCTTTCTTT. Translation: CAIGRGRVSNTEAFF.

The chain carries TRBV4-1 and TRBJ2-7, with D perhaps TRBD1 (5 bases). The CDR3 spans 16 residues. The germline V and J ends were trimmed by 1 base and 3 bases, with 16 bases remaining between them. Germline CDR1 reads MGHRA; CDR2 reads YSYEKL. The CDR3 DNA is TGCGCCAGCAGCCAAGCCGGGCAGGGCAGGGTCTACGAGCAGTACTTC. It codes for CASSQAGQGRVYEQYF.

The chain has TRBV6-6 and TRBJ1-2; D gene unclear. The CDR3 is 12 amino acids. Trimming left V 6 bases short and J 4 bases short, with 9 bases between. The V gene's germline CDR1 is MNHNY and CDR2 SVGAGI (reference sequence). The CDR3 loop is CASSREGYGYTF. The CDR3 DNA reads TGTGCCAGCAGCCGGGAGGGCTATGGCTACACCTTC.

The rearrangement links TRBV27 to TRBJ1-2; TRBD1 matches 8 bases. Trimming at V came to 7 bases and at J to 5 bases, leaving 12 bases not matched to a gene. The V gene's germline CDR1 is MNHEY and CDR2 SMNVEV (reference sequence). The CDR3 covers 15 residues. The CDR3 region is CASKLGTGNPYGYTF. As DNA, the CDR3 is TGTGCCAGCAAGTTAGGGACAGGCAATCCGTATGGCTACACCTTC.

CDR3 coding DNA: TGTGCCAGCAGTGACCCGGGAGGTGGGAACACCGGGGAGCTGTTTTTT. Its protein product is CASSDPGGGNTGELFF. The chain uses TRBV6-1 and TRBJ2-2; 7 bases align to TRBD2. Germline CDR1 reads MNHNS; CDR2 reads SASEGT. The CDR3 is 16 amino acids. After removal of 3 bases from V and 1 base from J, the junction contained 5 bases not matched to a gene.

Details on this clone: One junction end disagrees with the germline gene, perhaps due to a read error. The chain joins TRBV2 to TRBJ2-7; possible D gene TRBD1, 5 bases. Germline values: CDR1 SNHLY, CDR2 FYNNEI. The CDR3 covers 13 residues. CDR3 sequence reads: CAIRAGRSYEQYF. CDR3 coding DNA: TGCGCCATTCGCGCAGGGCGATCCTACGAGCAGTACTTC.